Sequencing of this T cell receptor (beta chain) was carried out in a study of T-cell reconstitution after alpha-beta-depleted transplantation in children. Unique molecular identifiers featured in how the TCRbeta library was prepared. TCRdb processed the PCR reads anew with MiXCR; each CDR3 protein has one entry. This sample yields hundreds of thousands of distinct CDR3 sequences, of which 16% are seen a single time; approximately 1.1% belongs to the top ten. This clonotype was found many times. The TCR comes from a human donor who donated a stem cell graft to a child with acute myeloid leukemia. Sequencing used PBMCs from the stem cell graft donor, obtained from the stem cell graft.

Here the CDR3 reads CATSDEDQETQYF. The CDR3 bases are TGTGCCACCAGTGATGAAGATCAAGAGACCCAGTACTTC. The rearrangement uses TRBV24-1 and TRBJ2-5; D gene unclear. Trimming took 3 bases from V and 2 from J, leaving 6 bases between them. The CDR3 totals 13 residues. Germline V gene lookup returns CDR1 KGHDR and CDR2 SFDVKD.